This passage covers 20 T cell receptor beta chains from one sample sequenced in a study of CD8+ T cells in alopecia areata. RNA extraction was followed by reverse transcription into cDNA, which acted as the sequencing template. Assay: immunoSEQ multiplex PCR; the TCRdb copy retains only in-frame clones and omits some. This sample carries approximately 130,000 clones, about 46% of them seen once, and the ten largest clones take roughly a tenth. The specimen sequenced was NKG2D-low CD8+ T cells sorted from blood. These receptors all come from a human donor with alopecia areata.

The chain links TRBV4-1 to TRBJ2-7, with a possible D match to TRBD2 (5 bases). Deletions cut 0 bases from V and 0 bases from J, with 9 bases between. The V gene's germline CDR1 is MGHRA and CDR2 YSYEKL. The CDR3 loop spans 15 amino acids. CDR3 DNA: TGCGCCAGCAGCCAAGAAACTAGACCCTCCTACGAGCAGTACTTC. Translated: CASSQETRPSYEQYF.

This clone was seen only a few times. V gene TRBV29-1 combines with J gene TRBJ2-3, with D possibly TRBD1 on 6 matching bases. Trimming removed 2 bases from V and 6 bases from J, with 12 bases in between. The CDR3 consists of 13 residues. The germline CDR1 and CDR2 sequences are SQVTM and ANQGSEA. The CDR3 DNA reads as TGCAGCGTTGAACCGACAGGAGTTGATACGCAGTATTTT. Protein sequence: CSVEPTGVDTQYF.

This clone was observed a handful of times. The V and J genes are TRBV10-3 and TRBJ1-2; D is ambiguous. Germline V gene sequence: CDR1 ENHRY, CDR2 SYGVKD. V was trimmed by 7 bases and J by 4 bases, leaving 7 bases between them. This CDR3 is built from 11 residues. The CDR3 coding sequence is TGTGCCATCAAGTCAGTCTATGGCTACACCTTC. Translation: CAIKSVYGYTF.

The rearrangement links TRBV2 to TRBJ2-5; TRBD2 matches at 14 bases. Trimming removed 7 bases from V and 10 bases from J; junction bases left unmatched: 17. Germline lookup yields CDR1 SNHLY and CDR2 FYNNEI. The CDR3 spans 17 residues. CDR3 in DNA: TGTGCCAGCAATCCGACTAGCGGGAGGGCCCAGTTGATAGGCCAGTACTTC. It is translated as CASNPTSGRAQLIGQYF.

The sample holds a few counts of this clone. The chain has TRBV7-9 and TRBJ2-2, with 8 nucleotides matching TRBD1. The CDR3 loop spans 15 amino acids. The V segment lost 9 bases and the J segment 3 bases; nucleotides outside the gene matches: 9. The germline V gene has CDR1 SEHNR and CDR2 FQNEAQ (reference sequence). CDR3 sequence reads: CASGWQGAYTGELFF. Written as DNA, the CDR3 is TGTGCCAGTGGATGGCAGGGGGCTTACACCGGGGAGCTGTTTTTT.

This chain links TRBV12-5 with TRBJ1-1, with D unresolved. V shed 7 bases and J shed 3 bases, with 9 bases lying between them. The CDR3 has 12 residues. Germline V gene sequence: CDR1 LGHNT, CDR2 FRNRAP. The CDR3 sequence is CASVDQDTEAFF. The CDR3 DNA follows: TGTGCTAGTGTGGATCAGGACACTGAAGCTTTCTTT.

DNA for the CDR3: TGTGCCAGCAGCGACAGCGACTACACAGATACGCAGTATTTT. This translates into CASSDSDYTDTQYF. The chain is built from TRBV28 and TRBJ2-3, with D tentatively TRBD1 or TRBD2 (5 bases each). CDR3 length: 14 amino acids. Germline assignment: CDR1 MDHEN and CDR2 SYDVKM. V lost 6 bases and J 2 bases, leaving 12 bases between the germline ends.

The chain is built from TRBV29-1 and TRBJ1-2, with unresolved D. This CDR3 comprises 16 residues. V dropped 2 bases and J dropped 0 bases, with 16 bases sitting between them. Germline V gene lookup returns CDR1 SQVTM and CDR2 ANQGSEA. The CDR3 bases are TGCAGCGTTGAAAGGACGCATACCCTAGCTAACTATGGCTACACCTTC. This gives the protein CSVERTHTLANYGYTF.

This clone was detected once. The chain links TRBV29-1 to TRBJ2-1; 9 positions match TRBD1. Trimming at V came to 4 bases and at J to 6 bases, leaving 7 bases not matched to a gene. Germline V CDR1 and CDR2: SQVTM, ANQGSEA. CDR3 size: 14 residues. The CDR3 is CSVGGTGRTNEQFF. CDR3 coding DNA: TGCAGCGTTGGCGGGACAGGGAGGACCAATGAGCAGTTCTTC.

V is TRBV9 and J is TRBJ2-7, with D unclear. The germline V gene has CDR1 SGDLS and CDR2 YYNGEE. Between the trimmed V and J ends, which lost 2 bases and 3 bases, there was a span of 9 bases. This CDR3 region has 13 residues. CDR3 bases: TGTGCCAGCAGCGTTTCTGGGAACTACGAGCAGTACTTC. It translates to CASSVSGNYEQYF. Full variable domain (missing parts from reference TRBV9 and TRBJ2-7): DSGVTQTPKHLITATGQRVTLRCSPRSGDLSVYWYQQSLDQGLQFLIQYYNGEERAKGNILERFSAQQFPDLHSELNLSSLELGDSALYFCASSVSGNYEQYFGPGTRLTVT.

This clone was seen just once. This chain joins TRBV4-3 and TRBJ2-4, with TRBD1 matching 10 bases. This CDR3 contains 15 residues. From germline, CDR1 is LGHNA and CDR2 YSLEER. The ends lost 4 bases at V and 8 bases at J; junction bases unmatched: 8. Written as DNA, the CDR3 is TGCGCCAGCAGCCGCGACAGGGGGCAAGGGGACATTCAGTACTTC. Translated, it gives CASSRDRGQGDIQYF.

This clone came up once. The V gene is TRBV4-1, the J gene TRBJ2-5; D may be TRBD1 (5 bases). This CDR3 comprises 13 residues. Germline values: CDR1 MGHRA, CDR2 YSYEKL. V shed 4 bases and J shed 3 bases, with 9 bases lying between them. The CDR3 sequence is CASSREGEETQYF. The CDR3, as DNA: TGCGCCAGCAGCCGGGAAGGGGAAGAGACCCAGTACTTC.

The chain employs TRBV5-6 and TRBJ2-1, with no clear D. Germline lookup yields CDR1 SGHDT and CDR2 YYEEEE. CDR3 length: 12 residues. V was pared by 4 bases and J by 9 bases, with 11 bases between. This CDR3 is CASSALPGEQFF. The CDR3 nucleotides read TGTGCCAGCAGCGCCCTGCCGGGTGAGCAGTTCTTC.

The chain uses TRBV9 and TRBJ2-1; D might be TRBD2 (6 bases). The V and J ends lost 0 bases and 7 bases respectively, with 14 bases between them. The CDR3 runs to 15 residues. Looked up from germline, CDR1 is SGDLS and CDR2 is YYNGEE. As DNA, the CDR3 is TGTGCCAGCAGCGTAGGCGGTAGCGCGGGGAATGAGCAGTTCTTC. It is translated as CASSVGGSAGNEQFF.

This clone was seen more than once but under ten times. The chain couples TRBV29-1 to TRBJ2-1; TRBD2 aligns across 8 bases. Germline CDR1 reads SQVTM; CDR2 reads ANQGSEA. V dropped 2 bases and J dropped 5; count of bases not matched to a gene: 11. The CDR3 contains 16 residues. This CDR3 is CSVEKGLTSDNNEQFF. The CDR3 DNA is TGCAGCGTTGAAAAAGGCCTGACTAGCGACAACAATGAGCAGTTCTTC.

The CDR3: CASSLIVLAGRNEQFF. The CDR3 bases are TGCGCCAGCAGCTTGATAGTACTAGCGGGGCGCAATGAGCAGTTCTTC. The chain employs TRBV5-1 and TRBJ2-1; TRBD2 matches 10 bases. Trimming took 1 base from V and 6 from J; bases not matched to a gene: 7. This CDR3 is 16 amino acids long. CDR1 and CDR2 from the germline V gene are SGHRS and YFSETQ. The full variable domain, in which reference TRBV5-1 and TRBJ2-1 provide the parts outside the CDR3, is KAGVTQTPRYLIKTRGQQVTLSCSPISGHRSVSWYQQTPGQGLQFLFEYFSETQRNKGNFPGRFSGRQFSNSRSEMNVSTLELGDSALYLCASSLIVLAGRNEQFFGPGTRLTVL.

The genes are TRBV7-8 and TRBJ2-3; no reliable D call. Germline CDR1 is SGHVS and CDR2 is FQNEAQ. The V and J ends lost 5 bases and 1 base respectively, with 7 bases between them. The CDR3 totals 13 residues. The CDR3 nucleotides are TGTGCCAGCAGCCCACCGGGCACAGATACGCAGTATTTT. Its protein is CASSPPGTDTQYF.

With regard to this clone: Different DNA sequences within this sample yield the same CDR3. This chain joins TRBV27 and TRBJ2-2, with TRBD2 as a possible D gene (5 bases). CDR1 MNHEY and CDR2 SMNVEV come from the germline V gene (reference sequence). The CDR3 is made up of 12 amino acids. The V gene lost 3 bases and the J gene lost 6 bases, with 5 bases spanning the gap. The CDR3 reads CASSLRAGELFF. The CDR3 DNA reads TGTGCCAGCAGTTTGAGGGCCGGGGAGCTGTTTTTT.

The sample holds one count of this clone. The chain has TRBV7-2 and TRBJ2-5; D is perhaps TRBD1 or TRBD2 (5 bases each). CDR3 length: 15 amino acids. V gave up 4 bases and J gave up 3 bases, with 15 bases separating them. The germline gives CDR1 SGHTA, CDR2 FQGNSA. The CDR3, as DNA: TGTGCCAGCAGCTCCTCCGGGACGTGGGAAGAGACCCAGTACTTC. This sequence encodes CASSSSGTWEETQYF.

This clone appeared a few times. The chain joins TRBV7-9 to TRBJ2-5, with TRBD2 identical over 13 bases. From germline, CDR1 is SEHNR and CDR2 FQNEAQ (reference sequence). V was clipped by 0 bases and J by 5 bases; unmatched bases: 3. The CDR3 is 16 residues long. Written as DNA, the CDR3 is TGTGCCAGCAGCTTAGCCCCGGGACTAGCGGGGGAGACCCAGTACTTC. Translation gives CASSLAPGLAGETQYF.